This TCR beta chain was recovered during a study of technical replicates of blood from a few donors listed by TCRdb under 2017. Libraries were built with the immunoSEQ multiplex PCR assay. TCRdb's version of the immuneACCESS table is confined to in-frame rearrangements and falls short of the full clone set. An unresolved V gene accounts for under half of the shortfall where checked; the remainder is of unknown origin. In all, the sample holds about 53,000 clones, and about 86% of those were seen once. The ten most abundant clones make up about 5% of the sample. The cysteine opens and the phenylalanine closes a CDR3 of 13 amino acids. The kept DNA is CDR3 alone, 39 bases in frame from the first base. V and J lose 1 base and 6 bases, and a span of 7 bases separates them. As encoded in the germline V gene, CDR1 is MGHRA while CDR2 is YSYEKL. On this clone itself: There is no known antigen for this receptor. Base qualities are missing; no much larger clone stands one base away.

The material sequenced was PBMCs. The source of this sequence is a human donor in good health. Some clones in this sample may be carry-over from other donors' samples. The rearranged chain carries TRBV4-1 and TRBJ1-5, with the D gene call left open. The sequenced DNA is TGCGCCAGCAGCCAAGCGGGAAGTCAGCCCCAGCATTTT. It specifies CASSQAGSQPQHF.